What follows are 29 T cell receptor beta chains derived from one specimen sequenced in a study of regulatory T cells in long-lasting Graves disease (dated by TCRdb to the early 2020s). The intended sense of this specimen's time point label: newly diagnosed GD, antithyroid drugs for less than 3 months. For both TCR sequencing and RNA sequencing, RNA was extracted from PBMCs in TRIzol. The library was prepared using multiplex PCR. The sequencer listed for this sample is Illumina HiSeq 4000. To build TCR beta libraries, CDR3 regions were amplified by Arm-PCR using iRepertoire HTBI primers. TCRdb cleaned the public reads at Q25 with fastp, built clones with MiXCR and kept in-frame beta chains. Rows with a matching CDR3 protein are joined into one entry that keeps the most common DNA and genes. Across this sample there are over 350,000 distinct CDR3 sequences, with approximately 15% seen only once. Clones ranked in the top ten supply about 7.6% of the sample.

A further study also used this sample, focusing on T cells in Graves' hyperthyroidism and ophthalmopathy.

The source material was peripheral blood mononuclear cells (PBMCs), sampled at new diagnosis, from a patient treated with antithyroid drugs. These receptors came from a woman aged 40-49 years with Graves disease. Donor details come from another sample of the same person, matched by shared clones.

Many counts were recorded for this clonotype. CDR3 sequence: CASSETIRGANYGYTF. The CDR3 DNA follows: TGTGCCAGCAGTGAAACTATAAGGGGAGCTAACTATGGCTACACCTTC. The V gene is TRBV2, the J gene TRBJ1-2; tentatively, D is TRBD1 (5 bases). The ends were cut back, 2 bases at V and 0 bases at J, with 13 bases in the middle. The CDR3 loop spans 16 amino acids. The V gene's germline CDR1 is SNHLY and CDR2 FYNNEI.

This clonotype showed up many times. The chain links TRBV11-3 to TRBJ2-5; 7 bases are a match to TRBD2. Trimming took 1 base from V and 4 from J; bases not matched to a gene: 15. Looked up from germline, CDR1 is SGHNT and CDR2 is YENEEA. CDR3 length: 18 residues. CDR3 amino acids: CASSLGRGRREWAETQYF. CDR3 DNA: TGTGCCAGCAGCTTAGGACGAGGGAGGCGGGAGTGGGCAGAGACCCAGTACTTC. The full variable domain, with the rest looked up from reference TRBV11-3 and TRBJ2-5, is EAGVVQSPRYKIIEKKQPVAFWCNPISGHNTLYWYLQNLGQGPELLIRYENEEAVDDSQLPKDRFSAERLKGVDSTLKIQPAELGDSAVYLCASSLGRGRREWAETQYFGPGTRLLVL.

The chain combines TRBV7-3 with TRBJ2-1; 9 bases line up with TRBD2. Losses at the gene ends were 2 bases for V and 8 bases for J; bases not matched to a gene: 7. CDR1 and CDR2 (germline): SGHTA, FQGTGA. This CDR3 is 15 amino acids long. The CDR3 sequence: CASSLLGLATDEQFF. The CDR3 DNA is TGTGCCAGCAGCTTATTAGGACTAGCGACCGATGAGCAGTTCTTC.

This clonotype was recorded at least ten times. This chain links TRBV9 with TRBJ2-1; possibly TRBD1 or TRBD2 for D (5 bases each). V was pared by 4 bases and J by 10 bases, with 15 bases between. The CDR3 is 13 residues long. Germline CDR1 is SGDLS and CDR2 is YYNGEE. CDR3 in DNA: TGTGCCAGCAGCACCTACAAGGGGACCGAGCAGTTCTTC. Its protein product is CASSTYKGTEQFF. Looking up the rest from reference TRBV9 and TRBJ2-1 gives the full variable domain: DSGVTQTPKHLITATGQRVTLRCSPRSGDLSVYWYQQSLDQGLQFLIQYYNGEERAKGNILERFSAQQFPDLHSELNLSSLELGDSALYFCASSTYKGTEQFFGPGTRLTVL.

There are many counts of this clonotype. The chain links TRBV9 to TRBJ2-1; weak D call: TRBD1 (5 bases). V dropped 3 bases and J dropped 2 bases, with 15 bases sitting between them. This CDR3 spans 16 amino acids. Germline V gene sequence: CDR1 SGDLS, CDR2 YYNGEE. The CDR3 region is CASSGRQGSPYNEQFF. In nucleotides, the CDR3 is TGTGCCAGCAGCGGCCGGCAGGGCTCGCCCTACAATGAGCAGTTCTTC.

This clonotype was counted at least ten times. This rearrangement joins TRBV11-3 to TRBJ2-6, with TRBD1 identical over 8 bases. The CDR3 is 16 amino acids. With 5 bases clipped from V and 2 bases from J, the junction kept 5 bases outside the gene matches. Germline values: CDR1 SGHNT, CDR2 YENEEA. CDR3 in DNA: TGTGCCAGCAGCCGTCGACAGGGGCCTGGGGCCAACGTCCTGACTTTC. As protein: CASSRRQGPGANVLTF.

The rearrangement uses TRBV5-1 and TRBJ1-4; possibly TRBD1 for D (5 bases). CDR1 and CDR2 (germline): SGHRS, YFSETQ. The CDR3 sequence is 14 residues long. Between the trimmed V and J ends, which lost 4 bases and 8 bases, there was a span of 15 bases. The CDR3 loop is CASSEGDSDEKLFF. CDR3 coding DNA: TGCGCCAGCAGCGAGGGAGACAGCGACGAAAAACTGTTTTTT.

The chain joins TRBV7-6 to TRBJ1-4; D remains unclear. Germline V gene data show CDR1 as SGHVS and CDR2 as FNYEAQ. V lost 5 bases to trimming and J lost 2 bases, with 12 bases between them. CDR3 size: 15 residues. CDR3 in amino acids: CASSPWGFTNEKLFF. Written as DNA, the CDR3 is TGTGCCAGCAGCCCGTGGGGTTTTACTAATGAAAAACTGTTTTTT.

This clonotype was counted at least ten times. This chain connects TRBV28 to TRBJ2-7; D ambiguous. The CDR3 spans 13 residues. Deletions cut 9 bases from V and 0 bases from J, with 12 bases between. The germline V gene encodes CDR1 MDHEN and CDR2 SYDVKM. The DNA of the CDR3 is TGTGCCAGTAACCTGAGATCCTCCTACGAGCAGTACTTC. It codes for CASNLRSSYEQYF.

This clonotype was observed a handful of times. The chain employs TRBV6-2 or TRBV6-3 and TRBJ2-1, with 7 bases identical to TRBD2. Germline V CDR1 and CDR2: MNHEY, SVGEGT. The CDR3 has 16 residues. Trimming cost V 7 bases and J 7 bases; bases outside gene matches: 16. CDR3 DNA sequence: TGTGCCAGCATCCCCCGGGCGGGAGTATTCAATAATGAGCAGTTCTTC. Protein sequence: CASIPRAGVFNNEQFF.

This CDR3 is CASSPTEPIPGYTF. The CDR3, as DNA: TGTGCCAGCAGTCCGACAGAACCTATACCAGGCTACACCTTC. The V call is TRBV12-3 or TRBV12-4, the J call TRBJ1-2; TRBD1 is a possible D gene (5 bases). V lost 5 bases, J lost 8 bases, and 18 bases lay in between. CDR3 length equals 14 residues.

This clonotype was seen repeatedly, ten times or more. V is TRBV12-3 or TRBV12-4 and J is TRBJ2-7, with TRBD2 as a possible D gene (6 bases). Between the trimmed V and J ends, which lost 1 base and 4 bases, there was a span of 14 bases. The CDR3 runs to 15 residues. The CDR3 DNA reads TGTGCCAGCAGTTTAGAGGGGACTCCTTTTTACGAGCAGTACTTC. Protein sequence: CASSLEGTPFYEQYF.

The genes are TRBV19 and TRBJ2-1, with 14 bases that match TRBD2. The germline V gene has CDR1 LNHDA and CDR2 SQIVND (reference sequence). After removal of 9 bases from V and 0 bases from J, the junction contained 10 bases not matched to a gene. The CDR3 runs to 18 residues. The CDR3 DNA is TGTGCCAGCACAATTCGTGGGACTAGCGGGGGCTCCTACAATGAGCAGTTCTTC. This encodes CASTIRGTSGGSYNEQFF.

This clonotype was counted many times. The genes are TRBV6-1 and TRBJ2-5; 7 bases align to TRBD2. Trimming took 7 bases from V and 5 from J; bases not matched to a gene: 10. The CDR3 loop spans 14 amino acids. Looked up from germline, CDR1 is MNHNS and CDR2 is SASEGT. CDR3 amino acids: CASMDGGGWETQYF. CDR3 sequence (DNA): TGTGCCAGCATGGATGGGGGAGGGTGGGAGACCCAGTACTTC.

This clonotype was picked up a small number of times. The genes are TRBV27 and TRBJ1-6, with a weak D call TRBD1 (6 bases). The germline CDR1 and CDR2 sequences are MNHEY and SMNVEV (reference sequence). V was cut by 5 bases and J by 5 bases, with 19 bases left in between. The CDR3 is 17 amino acids. Here the CDR3 DNA reads TGTGCCAGCAGTCTCGTTTCCGGGGGGCGACATAATTCACCCCTCCACTTT. Protein sequence: CASSLVSGGRHNSPLHF.

This clonotype was counted ten times or more. The CDR3 loop is CSASKASGRASNEQFF. The CDR3 bases are TGCAGTGCTAGTAAGGCTAGCGGGAGGGCCAGCAATGAGCAGTTCTTC. This chain links TRBV20-1 with TRBJ2-1, with TRBD2 matching 12 bases. The CDR3 is 16 residues long. V trimming: 3 bases; J trimming: 6 bases; junction bases outside the gene matches: 9. Germline values: CDR1 DFQATT, CDR2 SNEGSKA (reference sequence).

This clonotype was detected only a few times. J is TRBJ2-7 and V is TRBV29-1; the match to TRBD2 covers 12 bases. This CDR3 region has 13 residues. Germline V gene lookup returns CDR1 SQVTM and CDR2 ANQGSEA. V shed 5 bases, J shed 3 bases, and the junction held 2 bases outside the gene matches. For the CDR3, the DNA is TGCAGCGTTACGACTAGCGGGAGCTACGAGCAGTACTTC. It translates to CSVTTSGSYEQYF.

This clonotype was found many times. V and J are TRBV14 and TRBJ1-2; a possible D gene is TRBD1 (5 bases). CDR1 and CDR2 from the germline V gene are SGHDN and FVKESK. The V gene lost 7 bases and the J gene lost 4 bases, with 13 bases spanning the gap. This CDR3 is 13 amino acids long. The CDR3 DNA sequence: TGTGCCAGCAACCCCGCCGGGGGCTATGGCTACACCTTC. Its translation is CASNPAGGYGYTF.

This clonotype has more than one count but fewer than ten. The rearrangement links TRBV6-5 to TRBJ1-5, with TRBD1 identical over 7 bases. Germline CDR1 and CDR2: MNHEY and SVGAGI. The CDR3 length is 18 residues. Trimming cost V 0 bases and J 0 bases; bases outside gene matches: 8. For the CDR3, the DNA is TGTGCCAGCAGTTACTCCCACCGGGACAGATATAGCAATCAGCCCCAGCATTTT. Protein product: CASSYSHRDRYSNQPQHF.

Here the CDR3 reads CAWSGGRDWSYNEQFF. Written as DNA, the CDR3 is TGTGCCTGGAGTGGCGGGAGGGACTGGTCCTACAATGAGCAGTTCTTC. The chain is built from TRBV30 and TRBJ2-1; 9 bases align to TRBD2. Germline V CDR1 and CDR2: GTSNPN, SVGIG (reference sequence). V lost 1 base to trimming and J lost 1 base; unmatched junction nucleotides: 5. The CDR3 is 16 amino acids.

This clonotype was found many times. The chain joins TRBV28 to TRBJ2-2, with D hard to call. CDR3 length: 15 residues. Between the trimmed V and J ends, which lost 10 bases and 2 bases, there was a span of 17 bases. CDR1 MDHEN and CDR2 SYDVKM come from the germline V gene. DNA of the CDR3: TGTGCCACCTGCTTCCCTACAGACAACACCGGGGAGCTGTTTTTT. It translates to CATCFPTDNTGELFF.

This clonotype was counted between two and nine times. The rearrangement links TRBV14 to TRBJ1-2; TRBD1 aligns across 12 bases. The ends lost 5 bases at V and 3 bases at J; junction bases unmatched: 7. Germline V gene lookup returns CDR1 SGHDN and CDR2 FVKESK. The CDR3 has 16 amino acids. The CDR3 loop is CASSDPGQGAHYGYTF. CDR3 coding DNA: TGTGCCAGCAGCGACCCGGGACAGGGGGCTCACTATGGCTACACCTTC. Using reference TRBV14 and TRBJ1-2 for the parts outside the CDR3, the full variable domain is EAGVTQFPSHSVIEKGQTVTLRCDPISGHDNLYWYRRVMGKEIKFLLHFVKESKQDESGMPNNRFLAERTGGTYSTLKVQPAELEDSGVYFCASSDPGQGAHYGYTFGSGTRLTVV.

The rearrangement links TRBV18 to TRBJ2-5; D is possibly TRBD1 (6 bases). The length of the CDR3 is 15 residues. From germline, CDR1 is KGHSH and CDR2 LQKENI. The V gene lost 3 bases and the J gene lost 4 bases, with 15 bases spanning the gap. The chain's CDR3 is CASSPQLGALETQYF. The CDR3 DNA follows: TGTGCCAGCTCACCCCAGTTGGGGGCGTTAGAGACCCAGTACTTC.

The sample holds many counts of this clonotype. This chain's CDR3 is CASSLVTGARETQYF. The CDR3 DNA is TGTGCCAGCAGCTTAGTCACAGGAGCCCGAGAGACCCAGTACTTC. The V call is TRBV11-2, the J call TRBJ2-5; D is possibly TRBD1 (5 bases). V dropped 1 base and J dropped 4 bases, with 13 bases sitting between them. The CDR3 consists of 15 residues. Germline-derived CDR1 and CDR2 are SGHAT and FQNNGV.

Notes on this clonotype: At one boundary the junction diverges from the germline segment, which might be a read error. The chain combines TRBV28 with TRBJ1-2, with 9 bases matching TRBD1. Per germline, CDR1 MDHEN and CDR2 SYDVKM. This CDR3 contains 15 residues. The CDR3 nucleotides are TGTGCCAGCAGCTCAAGGACAGGGGAACACTATGGCTACGCCTTC. This codes for CASSSRTGEHYGYAF.

This clonotype was counted at least ten times. The rearrangement uses TRBV27 and TRBJ1-1; tentative D call: TRBD1 (6 bases). There are 15 residues in the CDR3. The germline gives CDR1 MNHEY, CDR2 SMNVEV (reference sequence). V lost 3 bases and J 4 bases, leaving 15 bases between the germline ends. In nucleotides, the CDR3 is TGTGCCAGCAGTTTCTCGGCAGGGGAGGCCACTGAAGCTTTCTTT. This sequence encodes CASSFSAGEATEAFF.

This chain links TRBV7-2 with TRBJ1-5; D is unclear. Trimming left V 1 base short and J 6 bases short, with 10 bases between. The CDR3 covers 14 residues. Germline V gives CDR1 SGHTA, CDR2 FQGNSA. CDR3 DNA: TGTGCCAGCAGCTTAGGGGGTGTGAGTCAGCCCCAGCATTTT. Amino acid sequence: CASSLGGVSQPQHF.

The table lists this clonotype with many counts. The J gene is TRBJ1-1, the V gene TRBV12-3 or TRBV12-4; the D gene is possibly TRBD1 (5 bases). Deletions cut 6 bases from V and 5 bases from J, with 13 bases between. The CDR3 has 13 amino acids. CDR3 region: CASSLGPRTEAFF. For the CDR3, the DNA is TGTGCCAGCAGCCTGGGGCCCCGGACTGAAGCTTTCTTT.

The gene calls are TRBV7-3 and TRBJ1-1; possibly TRBD1 for D (6 bases). This CDR3 is built from 15 residues. CDR1 and CDR2 from the germline V gene are SGHTA and FQGTGA. Trimming removed 4 bases from V and 1 base from J, with 13 bases in between. CDR3 sequence (DNA): TGTGCCAGCAGCTCCACCGGGACACAGAACACTGAAGCTTTCTTT. It specifies CASSSTGTQNTEAFF.